This TCR beta chain was sequenced in a study of T cells in narcolepsy. Study observations and caveats: Healthy controls reportedly lacked the autoreactive clonotypes serially found in patients' blood. Some memory CD4+ repertoires had no autoreactive clone sequences.

The CDR3 is 15 amino acids. Deletions cut 1 base from V and 5 bases from J, with 11 bases between. The germline V gene has CDR1 SGHVS and CDR2 FNYEAQ. About this clone: Antigen: not known.

Only in-frame clones appear in the TCRdb table, and some are missing; sequencing was by immunoSEQ multiplex PCR. The table shows approximately 26,000 clones, with roughly 80% occurring only once. V is TRBV7-6 and J is TRBJ2-2; D unresolved. The receptor comes from a human donor in good health. Sequenced: memory (CD45RA-) CD4+ T cells from blood. CDR3 nucleotides: TGTGCCAGCAGCTTAGTAAAGACCCGGACCGGGGAGCTGTTTTTT. It encodes CASSLVKTRTGELFF.